What follows describes a single T cell receptor beta chain. After removal of 5 bases from V and 4 bases from J, the junction contained 9 bases not matched to a gene. This CDR3 comprises 15 residues. Germline CDR1 and CDR2: SGDLS and YYNGEE. This sample was taken from a study of technical replicates of blood from a handful of donors. Sequencing used immunoSEQ multiplex PCR; TCRdb keeps in-frame clones, though not all of them. Here the sample spans under 90,000 clones, 95% to 98% being singletons. Sequences were obtained from T cells isolated from PBMCs. The sequence came from a human donor in good health. The genes are TRBV9 and TRBJ2-7; 10 bases line up with TRBD2. This CDR3 reads CASSARTSGDYEQYF. The DNA of the CDR3 is TGTGCCAGCAGTGCCAGGACTAGCGGAGATTACGAGCAGTACTTC.